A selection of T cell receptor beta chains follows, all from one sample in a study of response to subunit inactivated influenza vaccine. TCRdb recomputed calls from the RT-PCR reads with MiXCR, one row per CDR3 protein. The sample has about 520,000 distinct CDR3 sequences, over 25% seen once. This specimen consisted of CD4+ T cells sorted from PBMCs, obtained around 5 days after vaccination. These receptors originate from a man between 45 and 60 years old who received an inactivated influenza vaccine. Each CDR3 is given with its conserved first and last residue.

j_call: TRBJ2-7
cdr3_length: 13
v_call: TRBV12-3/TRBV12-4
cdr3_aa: CASTSDGPYEQYF

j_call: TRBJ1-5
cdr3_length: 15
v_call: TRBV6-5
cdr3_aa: CASSYGVGFNQPQHF

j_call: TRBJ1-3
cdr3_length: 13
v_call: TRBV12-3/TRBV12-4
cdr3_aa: CASDRDSGNTIYF

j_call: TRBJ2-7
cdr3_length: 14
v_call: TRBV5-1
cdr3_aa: CASGTGEAFYEQYF

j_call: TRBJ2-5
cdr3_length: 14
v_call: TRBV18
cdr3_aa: CASSPPSIMETQYF

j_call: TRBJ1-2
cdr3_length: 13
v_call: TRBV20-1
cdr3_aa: CSAAPGGRYGYTF

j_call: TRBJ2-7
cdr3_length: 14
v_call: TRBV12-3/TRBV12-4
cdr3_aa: CASTLLAGGYEQYF

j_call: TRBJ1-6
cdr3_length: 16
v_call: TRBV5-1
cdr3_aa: CASTLWGRDYNSPLHF

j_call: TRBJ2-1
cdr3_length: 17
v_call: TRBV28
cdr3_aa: CASSSAVMRGGRNEQFF

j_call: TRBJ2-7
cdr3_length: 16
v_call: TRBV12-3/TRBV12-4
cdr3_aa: CASSFGQGVNDYEQYF

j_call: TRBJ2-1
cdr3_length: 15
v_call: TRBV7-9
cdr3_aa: CASSQLAGARNEQFF

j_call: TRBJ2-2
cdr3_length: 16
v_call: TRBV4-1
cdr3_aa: CASSYIAGGRTGELFF

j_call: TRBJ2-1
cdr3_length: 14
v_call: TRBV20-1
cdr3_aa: CSSRTSGFYNEQFF